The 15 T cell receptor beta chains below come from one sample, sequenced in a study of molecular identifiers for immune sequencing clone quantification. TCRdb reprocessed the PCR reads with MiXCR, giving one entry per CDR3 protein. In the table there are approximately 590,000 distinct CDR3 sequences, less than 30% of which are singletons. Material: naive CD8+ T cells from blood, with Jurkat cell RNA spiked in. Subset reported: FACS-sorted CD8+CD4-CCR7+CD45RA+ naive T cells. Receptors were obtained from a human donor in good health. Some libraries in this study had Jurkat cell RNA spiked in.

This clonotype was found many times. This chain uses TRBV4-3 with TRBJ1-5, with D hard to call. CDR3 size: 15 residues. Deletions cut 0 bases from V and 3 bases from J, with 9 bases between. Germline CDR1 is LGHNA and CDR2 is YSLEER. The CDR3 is CASSQESSFNQPQHF. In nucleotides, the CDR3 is TGCGCCAGCAGCCAAGAATCATCCTTCAATCAGCCCCAGCATTTT.

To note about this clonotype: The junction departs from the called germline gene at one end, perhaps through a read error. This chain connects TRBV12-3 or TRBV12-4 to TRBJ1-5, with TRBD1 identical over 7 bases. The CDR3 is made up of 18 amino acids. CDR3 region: CASRLGGPLSYNNQPQHF. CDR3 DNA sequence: TGTGCCAGCAGGCTAGGGGGCCCCCTCTCTTATAACAATCAACCCCAACATTTT.

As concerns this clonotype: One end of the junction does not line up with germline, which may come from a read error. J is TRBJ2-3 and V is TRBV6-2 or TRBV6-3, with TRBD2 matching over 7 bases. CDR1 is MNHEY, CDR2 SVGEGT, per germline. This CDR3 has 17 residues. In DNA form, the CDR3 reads TGTGCCGGCAGTTACGAATGGCTAGCGGATAGCACAGATACGCAGTATTTT. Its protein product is CAGSYEWLADSTDTQYF.

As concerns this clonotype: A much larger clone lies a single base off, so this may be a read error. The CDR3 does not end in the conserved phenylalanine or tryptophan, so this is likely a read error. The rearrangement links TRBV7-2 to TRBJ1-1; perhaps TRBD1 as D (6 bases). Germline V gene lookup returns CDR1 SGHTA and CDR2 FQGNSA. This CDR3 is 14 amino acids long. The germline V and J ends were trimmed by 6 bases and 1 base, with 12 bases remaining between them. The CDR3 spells CASRTQGTNTEAFS. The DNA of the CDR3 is TGTGCCAGCAGGACACAGGGAACGAACACTGAAGCTTTCTCT.

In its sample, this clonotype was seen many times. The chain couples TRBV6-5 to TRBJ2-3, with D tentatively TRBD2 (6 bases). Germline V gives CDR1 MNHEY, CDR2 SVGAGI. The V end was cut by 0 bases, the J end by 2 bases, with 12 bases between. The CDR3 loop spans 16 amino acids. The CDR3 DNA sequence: TGTGCCAGCAGTTACTCAGCGGGCCCACCCACAGATACGCAGTATTTT. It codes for CASSYSAGPPTDTQYF.

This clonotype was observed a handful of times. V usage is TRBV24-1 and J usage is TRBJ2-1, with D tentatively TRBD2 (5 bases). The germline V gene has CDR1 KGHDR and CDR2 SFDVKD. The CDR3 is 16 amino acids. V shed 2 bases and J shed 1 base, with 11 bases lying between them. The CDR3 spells CATSDSGSPSYNEQFF. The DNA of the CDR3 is TGTGCCACCAGTGATTCGGGATCCCCATCCTACAATGAGCAGTTCTTC.

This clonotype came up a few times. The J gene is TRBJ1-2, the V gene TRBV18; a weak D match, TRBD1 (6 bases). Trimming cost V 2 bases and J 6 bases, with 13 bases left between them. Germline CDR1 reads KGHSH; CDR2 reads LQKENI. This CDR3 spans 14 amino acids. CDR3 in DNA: TGTGCCAGCTCACCATCGAACAGGGACGATGGCTACACCTTC. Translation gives CASSPSNRDDGYTF.

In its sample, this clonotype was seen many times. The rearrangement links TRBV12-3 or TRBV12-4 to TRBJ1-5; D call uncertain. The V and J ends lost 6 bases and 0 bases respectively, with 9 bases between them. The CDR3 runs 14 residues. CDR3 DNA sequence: TGTGCCAGCAGGCCTGTAGGTAGCAATCAGCCCCAGCATTTT. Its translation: CASRPVGSNQPQHF.

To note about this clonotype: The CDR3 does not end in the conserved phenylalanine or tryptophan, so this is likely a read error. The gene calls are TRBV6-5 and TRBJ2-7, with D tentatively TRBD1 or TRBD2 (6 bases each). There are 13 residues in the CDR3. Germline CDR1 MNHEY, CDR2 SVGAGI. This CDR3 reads CASGYVGGGEQYL. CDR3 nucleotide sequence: TGTGCCAGCGGTTACGTGGGGGGCGGCGAGCAGTACCTC.

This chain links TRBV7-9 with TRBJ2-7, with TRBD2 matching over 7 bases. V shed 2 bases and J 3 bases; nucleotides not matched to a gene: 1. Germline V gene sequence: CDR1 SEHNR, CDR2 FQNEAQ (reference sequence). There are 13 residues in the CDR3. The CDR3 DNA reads TGTGCCAGCAGCTTACGGGACTACTACGAGCAGTACTTC. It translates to CASSLRDYYEQYF.

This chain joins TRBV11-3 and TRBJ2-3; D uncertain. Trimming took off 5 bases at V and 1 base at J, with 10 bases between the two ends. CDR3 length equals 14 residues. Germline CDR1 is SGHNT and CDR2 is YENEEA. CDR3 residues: CASSPTYGTDTQYF. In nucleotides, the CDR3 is TGTGCCAGCAGCCCAACGTATGGCACAGATACGCAGTATTTT.

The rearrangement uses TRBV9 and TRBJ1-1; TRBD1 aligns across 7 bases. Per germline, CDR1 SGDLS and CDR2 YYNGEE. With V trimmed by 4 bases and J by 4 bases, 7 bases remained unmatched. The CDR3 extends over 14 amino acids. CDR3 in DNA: TGTGCCAGCAGCCGACGGACAGGCGGCACTGAAGCTTTCTTT. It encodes CASSRRTGGTEAFF.

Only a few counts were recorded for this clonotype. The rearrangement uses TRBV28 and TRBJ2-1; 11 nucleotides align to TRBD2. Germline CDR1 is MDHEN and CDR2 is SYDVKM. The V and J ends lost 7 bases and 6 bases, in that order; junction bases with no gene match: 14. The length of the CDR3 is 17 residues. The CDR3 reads CASTLLQGLAELNEQFF. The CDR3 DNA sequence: TGTGCCAGCACTCTCCTTCAGGGACTAGCGGAACTCAATGAGCAGTTCTTC.

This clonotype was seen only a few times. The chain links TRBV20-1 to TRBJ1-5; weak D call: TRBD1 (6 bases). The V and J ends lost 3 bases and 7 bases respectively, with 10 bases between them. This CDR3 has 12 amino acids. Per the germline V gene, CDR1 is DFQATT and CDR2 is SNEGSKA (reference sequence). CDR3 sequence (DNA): TGCAGTGCTAGGGACAGTGTGCAGCCCCAGCATTTT. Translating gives CSARDSVQPQHF.

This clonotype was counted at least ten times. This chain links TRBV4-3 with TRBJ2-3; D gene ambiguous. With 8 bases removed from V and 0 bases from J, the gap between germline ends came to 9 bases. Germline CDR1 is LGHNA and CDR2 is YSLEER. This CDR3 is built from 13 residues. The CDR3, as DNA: TGCGCCAGCGGCGCCTCTAGCACAGATACGCAGTATTTT. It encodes CASGASSTDTQYF.